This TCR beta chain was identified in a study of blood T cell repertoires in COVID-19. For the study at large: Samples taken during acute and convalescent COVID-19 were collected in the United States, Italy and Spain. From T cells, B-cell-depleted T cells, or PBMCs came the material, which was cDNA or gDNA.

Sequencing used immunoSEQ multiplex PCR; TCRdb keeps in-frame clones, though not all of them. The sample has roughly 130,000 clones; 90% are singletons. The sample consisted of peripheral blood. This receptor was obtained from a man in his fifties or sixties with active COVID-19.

The CDR3 DNA reads TGTGCCAGCAGCCAAGGGCAAGCGGGGCCAGATACGCAGTATTTT. It translates to CASSQGQAGPDTQYF. J is TRBJ2-3 and V is TRBV4-2; 7 positions match TRBD2. The germline V gene has CDR1 LGHNA and CDR2 YNFKEQ. J lost 4 bases, V lost 1 base, and 5 bases had no gene match. This CDR3 region has 15 residues.